This T cell receptor beta chain appears in the sequencing data of a study of OX40 agonist ivuxolimab in advanced cancers. Overall study context: Dose-escalation patients suffered from hepatocellular carcinoma, melanoma, renal cell or head and neck cancer. Eligibility rules accepted prior anti-PD-1, anti-PD-L1 or anti-CTLA-4 therapy, and over 35% had some.

Collection of blood occurred at baseline, at cycle 4 day 1, and at cycle 7 day 1. Study findings and constraints: CD8+ T cells were the subset that, on average, had more expanded clones than CD4+.

Comment on this clone: Its antigen is currently unknown.

Assay: immunoSEQ multiplex PCR; the TCRdb copy retains only in-frame clones and omits some. The sample has 65,000 to 80,000 clones, less than 85% seen once; the top ten hold around 0.49%. The length of the CDR3 is 14 residues. V gave up 0 bases and J gave up 3 bases, with 10 bases separating them. Germline CDR1 SGDLS, CDR2 YYNGEE. This receptor was obtained from an adult with an advanced solid tumor such as melanoma, head and neck, liver or kidney cancer. The sample in question was CD4+ or CD8+ T cells sorted from blood, obtained in a trial of the OX40 agonist ivuxolimab. V is TRBV9 and J is TRBJ2-7; possible D gene TRBD1, 5 bases. CDR3 in amino acids: CASSVGDSYYEQYF. In nucleotides, the CDR3 is TGTGCCAGCAGCGTAGGAGACAGCTACTACGAGCAGTACTTC.